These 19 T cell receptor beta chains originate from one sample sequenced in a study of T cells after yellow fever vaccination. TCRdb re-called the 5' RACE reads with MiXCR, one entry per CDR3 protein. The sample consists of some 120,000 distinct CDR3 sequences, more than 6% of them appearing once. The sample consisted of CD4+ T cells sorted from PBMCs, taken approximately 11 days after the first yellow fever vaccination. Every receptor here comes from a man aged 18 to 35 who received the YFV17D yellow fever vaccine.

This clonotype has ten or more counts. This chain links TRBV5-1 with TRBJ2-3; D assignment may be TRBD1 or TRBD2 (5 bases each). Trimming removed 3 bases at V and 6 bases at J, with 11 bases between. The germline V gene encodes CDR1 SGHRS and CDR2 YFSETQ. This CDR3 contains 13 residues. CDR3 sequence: CASSWDAGDTQYF. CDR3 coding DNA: TGCGCCAGCAGCTGGGACGCGGGCGATACGCAGTATTTT.

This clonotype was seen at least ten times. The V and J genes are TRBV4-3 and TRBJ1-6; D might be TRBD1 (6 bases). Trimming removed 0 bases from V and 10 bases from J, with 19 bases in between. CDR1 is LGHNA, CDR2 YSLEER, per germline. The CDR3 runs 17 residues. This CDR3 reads CASSQEGGTGLTSPLHF. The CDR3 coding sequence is TGCGCCAGCAGCCAAGAGGGGGGCACGGGGTTAACATCACCCCTCCACTTT.

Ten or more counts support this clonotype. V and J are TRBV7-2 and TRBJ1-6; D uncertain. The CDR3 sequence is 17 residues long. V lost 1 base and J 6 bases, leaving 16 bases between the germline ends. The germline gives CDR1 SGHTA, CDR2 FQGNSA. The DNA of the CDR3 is TGTGCCAGCAGCTTAGGGATACAGAAGGGATTTAATTCACCCCTCCACTTT. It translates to CASSLGIQKGFNSPLHF.

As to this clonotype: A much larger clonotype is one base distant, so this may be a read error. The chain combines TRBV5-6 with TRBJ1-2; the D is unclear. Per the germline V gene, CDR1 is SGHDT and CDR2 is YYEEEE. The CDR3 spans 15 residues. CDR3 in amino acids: CASTDPHGAKYGYTF. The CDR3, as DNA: TGTGCCAGCACCGATCCTCATGGAGCTAAGTATGGCTACACCTTC.

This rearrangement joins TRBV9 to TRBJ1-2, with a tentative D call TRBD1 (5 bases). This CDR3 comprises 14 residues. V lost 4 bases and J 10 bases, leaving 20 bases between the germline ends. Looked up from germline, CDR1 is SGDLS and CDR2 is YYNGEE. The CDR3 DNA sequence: TGTGCCAGCAGCCCTCGTGGACATGTCGATGACTACACCTTC. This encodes CASSPRGHVDDYTF. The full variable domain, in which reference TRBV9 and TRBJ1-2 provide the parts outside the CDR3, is DSGVTQTPKHLITATGQRVTLRCSPRSGDLSVYWYQQSLDQGLQFLIQYYNGEERAKGNILERFSAQQFPDLHSELNLSSLELGDSALYFCASSPRGHVDDYTFGSGTRLTVV.

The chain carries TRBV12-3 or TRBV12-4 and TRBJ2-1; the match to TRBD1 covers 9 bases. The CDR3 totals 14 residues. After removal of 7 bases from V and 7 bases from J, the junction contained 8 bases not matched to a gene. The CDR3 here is CASILGQGSNEQFF. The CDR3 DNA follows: TGTGCCAGCATCCTCGGACAGGGGTCTAATGAGCAGTTCTTC.

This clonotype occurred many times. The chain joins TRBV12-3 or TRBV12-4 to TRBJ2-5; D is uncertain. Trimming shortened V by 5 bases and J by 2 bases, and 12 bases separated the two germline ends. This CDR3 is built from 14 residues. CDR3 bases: TGTGCCAGCAGTCCGTCAACGCAACAAGAGACCCAGTACTTC. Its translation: CASSPSTQQETQYF.

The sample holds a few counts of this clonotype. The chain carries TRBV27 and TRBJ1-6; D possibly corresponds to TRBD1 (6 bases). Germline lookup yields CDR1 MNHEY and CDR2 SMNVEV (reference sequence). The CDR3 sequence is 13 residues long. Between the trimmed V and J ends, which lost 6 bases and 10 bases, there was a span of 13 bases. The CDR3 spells CASRPSGESPLHF. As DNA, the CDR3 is TGTGCCAGCAGGCCTTCAGGGGAGTCACCCCTCCACTTT.

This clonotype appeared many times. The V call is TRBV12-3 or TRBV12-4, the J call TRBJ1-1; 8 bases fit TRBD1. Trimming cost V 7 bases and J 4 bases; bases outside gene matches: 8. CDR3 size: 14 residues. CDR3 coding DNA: TGTGCCAGCACCTCTACAGGGGGTAGCACTGAAGCTTTCTTT. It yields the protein CASTSTGGSTEAFF.

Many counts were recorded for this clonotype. The CDR3 bases are TGTGCCAGCGGGCGGAATAGCAATCAGCCCCAGCATTTT. Encoded protein: CASGRNSNQPQHF. V and J are TRBV6-1 and TRBJ1-5; D is ambiguous. The CDR3 runs 13 residues. V was shortened by 8 bases and J by 0 bases, with 8 bases between the two germline ends. The germline V gene encodes CDR1 MNHNS and CDR2 SASEGT.

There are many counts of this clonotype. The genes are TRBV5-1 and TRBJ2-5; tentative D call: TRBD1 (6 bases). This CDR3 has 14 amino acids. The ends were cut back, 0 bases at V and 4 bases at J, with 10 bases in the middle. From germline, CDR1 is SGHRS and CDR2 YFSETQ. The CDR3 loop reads CASSLGLQGETQYF. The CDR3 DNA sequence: TGCGCCAGCAGCTTGGGGTTACAGGGAGAGACCCAGTACTTC.

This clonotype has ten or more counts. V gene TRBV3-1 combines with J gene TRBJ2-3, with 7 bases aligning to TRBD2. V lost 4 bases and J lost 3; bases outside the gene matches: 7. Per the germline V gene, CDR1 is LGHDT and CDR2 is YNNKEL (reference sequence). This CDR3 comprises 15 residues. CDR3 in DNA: TGTGCCAGCAGCCTCCGGGGCGGGGGAACAGATACGCAGTATTTT. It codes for CASSLRGGGTDTQYF.

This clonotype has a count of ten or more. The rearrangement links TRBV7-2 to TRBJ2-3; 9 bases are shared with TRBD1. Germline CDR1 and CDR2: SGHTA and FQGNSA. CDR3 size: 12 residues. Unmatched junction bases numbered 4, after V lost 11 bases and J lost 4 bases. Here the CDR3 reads CAGGQGPDTQYF. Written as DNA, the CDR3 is TGTGCCGGGGGACAGGGACCAGATACGCAGTATTTT.

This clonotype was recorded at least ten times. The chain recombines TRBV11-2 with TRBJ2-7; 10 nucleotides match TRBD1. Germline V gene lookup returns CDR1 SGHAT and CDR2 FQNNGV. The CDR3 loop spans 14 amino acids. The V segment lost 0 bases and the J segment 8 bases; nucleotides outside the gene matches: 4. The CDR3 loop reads CASSLERQGAKQYV. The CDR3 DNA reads TGTGCCAGCAGCTTAGAGCGACAGGGGGCGAAGCAGTACGTC.

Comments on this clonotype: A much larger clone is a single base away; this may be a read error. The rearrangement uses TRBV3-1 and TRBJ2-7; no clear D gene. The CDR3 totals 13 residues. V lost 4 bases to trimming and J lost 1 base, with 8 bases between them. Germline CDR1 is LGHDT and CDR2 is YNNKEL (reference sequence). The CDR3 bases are TGTGCCAGCAGCCGCCGGGTTTCCTACGAGCAGTACTTC. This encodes CASSRRVSYEQYF.

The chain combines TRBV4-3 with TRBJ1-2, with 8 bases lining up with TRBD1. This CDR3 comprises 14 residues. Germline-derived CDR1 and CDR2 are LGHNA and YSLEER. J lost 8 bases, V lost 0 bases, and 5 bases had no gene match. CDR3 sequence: CASSQEAGTGGYTF. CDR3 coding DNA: TGCGCCAGCAGCCAAGAGGCCGGGACAGGAGGCTACACCTTC.

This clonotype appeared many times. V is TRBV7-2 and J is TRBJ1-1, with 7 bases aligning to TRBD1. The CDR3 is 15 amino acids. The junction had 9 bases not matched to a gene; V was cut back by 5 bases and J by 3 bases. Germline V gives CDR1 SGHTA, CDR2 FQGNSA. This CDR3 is CASSLSRDSYTEAFF. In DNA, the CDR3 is TGTGCCAGCAGCCTGTCCCGGGACAGCTACACTGAAGCTTTCTTT.

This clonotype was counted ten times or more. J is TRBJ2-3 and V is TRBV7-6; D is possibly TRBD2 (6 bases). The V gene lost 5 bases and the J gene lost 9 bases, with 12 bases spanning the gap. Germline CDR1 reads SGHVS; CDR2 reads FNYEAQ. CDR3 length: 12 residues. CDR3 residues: CASSPVGGTQYF. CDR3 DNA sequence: TGTGCCAGCAGCCCAGTGGGAGGAACGCAGTATTTT.

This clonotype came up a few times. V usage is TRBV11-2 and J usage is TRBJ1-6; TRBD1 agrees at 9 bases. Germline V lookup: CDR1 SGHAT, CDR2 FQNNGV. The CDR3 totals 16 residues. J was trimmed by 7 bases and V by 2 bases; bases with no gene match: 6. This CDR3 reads CASSLIPGQGNSPLHF. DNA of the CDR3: TGTGCCAGCAGCTTAATTCCGGGACAGGGCAATTCACCCCTCCACTTT. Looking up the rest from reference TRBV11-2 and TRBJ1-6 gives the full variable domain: EAGVAQSPRYKIIEKRQSVAFWCNPISGHATLYWYQQILGQGPKLLIQFQNNGVVDDSQLPKDRFSAERLKGVDSTLKIQPAKLEDSAVYLCASSLIPGQGNSPLHFGNGTRLTVT.